This TCR beta chain was recorded in a study of CD8 T cells in Susac syndrome. This clonotype appeared once. The T cells that were sequenced for TCR beta were CD8+ and CD4+ cells from blood. The multiple sclerosis control group comprised treatment-naive patients with stable or active relapsing-remitting disease. The CDR3 runs 17 residues. The germline CDR1 and CDR2 sequences are SGHNT and YYREEE (reference sequence). V lost 4 bases to trimming and J lost 13 bases, with 27 bases between them. When the RNA was reverse transcribed, random hexamers were used with an input of roughly 0.45 to 1 ug. The authors amplified TCR beta CDR3 across 54 Vbeta and 13 Jbeta using immunoSEQ multiplex PCR. TCRdb used MiXCR to reprocess the immunoSEQ multiplex PCR reads, holding one entry per CDR3 protein. The sample comprises some 450,000 distinct CDR3 sequences, around 85% of which are singletons, and around 0.12% rests with the top ten.

V gene TRBV5-4 combines with J gene TRBJ1-6; tentatively, D is TRBD1 (5 bases). Source material: CD8+ T cells from PBMCs. This clonotype originated in a human donor with multiple sclerosis. CDR3 coding DNA: TGTGCCAGCAGCCCATGGTCCGGGGCAGGCCCTCCGTCGCCCCTCCACTTT. This codes for CASSPWSGAGPPSPLHF.